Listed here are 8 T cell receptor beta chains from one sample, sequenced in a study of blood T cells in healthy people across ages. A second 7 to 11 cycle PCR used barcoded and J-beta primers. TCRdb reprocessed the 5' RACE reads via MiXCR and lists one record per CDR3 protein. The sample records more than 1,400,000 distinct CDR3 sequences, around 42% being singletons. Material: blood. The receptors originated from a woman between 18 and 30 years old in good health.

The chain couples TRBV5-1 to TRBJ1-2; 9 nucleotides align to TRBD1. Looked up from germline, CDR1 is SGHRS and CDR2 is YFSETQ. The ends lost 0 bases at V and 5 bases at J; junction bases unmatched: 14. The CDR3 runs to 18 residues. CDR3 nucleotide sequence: TGCGCCAGCAGCTTGGTGGACAGGGGTTCGTGGGGCTCTTATGGCTACACCTTC. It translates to CASSLVDRGSWGSYGYTF.

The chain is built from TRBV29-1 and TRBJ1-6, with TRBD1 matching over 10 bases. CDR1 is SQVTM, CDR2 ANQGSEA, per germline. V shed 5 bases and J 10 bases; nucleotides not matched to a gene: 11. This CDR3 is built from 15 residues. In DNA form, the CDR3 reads TGCAGCGTTCAAACCGGGACAGGGGTTAAATCACCCCTCCACTTT. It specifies CSVQTGTGVKSPLHF.

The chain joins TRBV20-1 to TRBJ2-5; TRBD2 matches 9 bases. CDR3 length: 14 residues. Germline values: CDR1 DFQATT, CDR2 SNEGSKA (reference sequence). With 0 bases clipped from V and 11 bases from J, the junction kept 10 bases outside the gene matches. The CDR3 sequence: CSARDTAGGHEQYF. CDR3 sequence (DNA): TGCAGTGCTAGAGATACGGCGGGGGGGCATGAGCAGTACTTC.

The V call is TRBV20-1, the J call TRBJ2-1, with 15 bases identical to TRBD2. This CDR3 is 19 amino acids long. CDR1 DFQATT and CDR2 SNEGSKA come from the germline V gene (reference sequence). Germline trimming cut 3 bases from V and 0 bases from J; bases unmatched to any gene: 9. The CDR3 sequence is CSARDPGLAGGSSYNEQFF. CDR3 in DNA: TGCAGTGCTAGGGACCCGGGACTAGCGGGGGGTAGCTCCTACAATGAGCAGTTCTTC.

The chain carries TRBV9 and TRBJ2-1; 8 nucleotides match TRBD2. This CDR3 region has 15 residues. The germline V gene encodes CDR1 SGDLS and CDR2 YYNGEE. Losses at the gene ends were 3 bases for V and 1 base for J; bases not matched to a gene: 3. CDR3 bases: TGTGCCAGCAGCGGAGCGGGGGCTTCCTACAATGAGCAGTTCTTC. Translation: CASSGAGASYNEQFF.

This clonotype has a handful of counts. The CDR3 DNA reads as TGTGCCAGCAGCTCGACAGGGGACCCGTTATATGAGCAGTTCTTC. Translated: CASSSTGDPLYEQFF. The chain couples TRBV7-9 to TRBJ2-1; 8 nucleotides align to TRBD1. V gave up 4 bases and J gave up 8 bases; unmatched junction bases: 10. The germline V gene encodes CDR1 SEHNR and CDR2 FQNEAQ (reference sequence). The CDR3 totals 15 residues.

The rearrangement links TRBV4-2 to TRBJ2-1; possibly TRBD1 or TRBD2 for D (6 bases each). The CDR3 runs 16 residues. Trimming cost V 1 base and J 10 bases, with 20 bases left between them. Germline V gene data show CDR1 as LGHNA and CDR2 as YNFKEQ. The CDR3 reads CASSQALRAEGGEQFF. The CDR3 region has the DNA TGTGCCAGCAGCCAAGCTTTGAGGGCTGAAGGGGGGGAGCAGTTCTTC.

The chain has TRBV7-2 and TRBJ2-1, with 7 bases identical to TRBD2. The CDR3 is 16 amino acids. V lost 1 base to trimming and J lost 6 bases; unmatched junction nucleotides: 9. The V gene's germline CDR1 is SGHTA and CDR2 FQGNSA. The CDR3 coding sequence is TGTGCCAGCAGCTTAGGAGAGCGGGGATACAGCAATGAGCAGTTCTTC. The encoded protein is CASSLGERGYSNEQFF.